The 18 T cell receptor beta chains reported below all come from one sample, sequenced in a study of OX40 agonist ivuxolimab in advanced cancers. The method was immunoSEQ multiplex PCR; TCRdb's version includes in-frame clones alone and lacks a portion of them. This table holds around 94,000 clones, roughly 89% found once. The input for sequencing was CD4+ or CD8+ T cells sorted from blood, taken in a trial of the OX40 agonist ivuxolimab. The receptors originated from an adult with an advanced solid tumor such as melanoma, head and neck, liver or kidney cancer.

V is TRBV6-4 and J is TRBJ2-3, with D perhaps matching TRBD1 or TRBD2 (5 bases each). From germline, CDR1 is MRHNA and CDR2 SNTAGT. Trimming stripped 3 bases from V and 4 bases from J, with 11 bases between. The CDR3 totals 14 residues. CDR3 nucleotides: TGTGCCAGCAGTGAGAGGGGTGGCCCAGATACGCAGTATTTT. Protein product: CASSERGGPDTQYF.

The rearrangement links TRBV19 to TRBJ2-1, with D perhaps matching TRBD1 or TRBD2 (5 bases each). Germline V gene sequence: CDR1 LNHDA, CDR2 SQIVND (reference sequence). The CDR3 covers 13 residues. V lost 5 bases and J lost 6, with 11 bases in between. CDR3 protein: CASSYGTVNEQFF. The CDR3 DNA follows: TGTGCCAGTAGTTATGGGACCGTCAATGAGCAGTTCTTC.

The genes are TRBV9 and TRBJ2-5, with 7 nucleotides matching TRBD2. With V trimmed by 0 bases and J by 7 bases, 9 bases remained unmatched. CDR3 size: 15 residues. CDR1 and CDR2 from the germline V gene are SGDLS and YYNGEE. The CDR3: CASSVESTAGVTQYF. In DNA, the CDR3 is TGTGCCAGCAGCGTAGAGAGCACGGCGGGGGTGACCCAGTACTTC. Full variable domain (missing parts from reference TRBV9 and TRBJ2-5): DSGVTQTPKHLITATGQRVTLRCSPRSGDLSVYWYQQSLDQGLQFLIQYYNGEERAKGNILERFSAQQFPDLHSELNLSSLELGDSALYFCASSVESTAGVTQYFGPGTRLLVL.

CDR3 protein: CASSLAGSLAAKTDTQYF. Written as DNA, the CDR3 is TGCGCCAGCAGCTTGGCCGGGTCGTTAGCGGCTAAAACAGATACGCAGTATTTT. The chain combines TRBV5-1 with TRBJ2-3, with D tentatively TRBD2 (6 bases). The CDR3 sequence is 18 residues long. Germline V gene sequence: CDR1 SGHRS, CDR2 YFSETQ. The V end lost 0 bases, the J end lost 3 bases, and 20 bases lay between the germline ends. Looking up the rest from reference TRBV5-1 and TRBJ2-3 gives the full variable domain: KAGVTQTPRYLIKTRGQQVTLSCSPISGHRSVSWYQQTPGQGLQFLFEYFSETQRNKGNFPGRFSGRQFSNSRSEMNVSTLELGDSALYLCASSLAGSLAAKTDTQYFGPGTRLTVL.

DNA for the CDR3: TGTGCCAGCAGCTCGGCAGGGGGCGACTATGGCTACACCTTC. Residues: CASSSAGGDYGYTF. V gene TRBV7-2 combines with J gene TRBJ1-2, with 8 positions matching TRBD1. Germline CDR1 reads SGHTA; CDR2 reads FQGNSA. The J segment lost 3 bases and the V segment lost 4 bases, leaving 4 bases of the junction unmatched. The CDR3 is 14 residues long.

This clone has only one observation. This chain uses TRBV9 with TRBJ2-1; 9 bases align to TRBD2. V gave up 5 bases and J gave up 7 bases; unmatched junction bases: 10. Germline loops: CDR1 SGDLS, CDR2 YYNGEE. The CDR3 runs to 15 residues. The CDR3 DNA is TGTGCCAGCAGTACCTCTAGCGGGATAAGGAATGAGCAGTTCTTC. Its translation: CASSTSSGIRNEQFF.

The V gene is TRBV7-3, the J gene TRBJ1-1, with D possibly TRBD1 on 5 matching bases. The CDR3 totals 14 residues. V was shortened by 5 bases and J by 1 base, with 11 bases between the two germline ends. From germline, CDR1 is SGHTA and CDR2 FQGTGA. The CDR3 loop is CASSPMGGNTEAFF. In DNA, the CDR3 is TGTGCCAGCAGCCCAATGGGGGGGAACACTGAAGCTTTCTTT.

The J gene is TRBJ2-7, the V gene TRBV18, with D maybe TRBD2 (6 bases). Germline loops: CDR1 KGHSH, CDR2 LQKENI. Deletions cut 3 bases from V and 1 base from J, with 13 bases between. The CDR3 is 15 residues long. The CDR3 loop is CASSPLSGTSYEQYF. The CDR3 DNA follows: TGTGCCAGCTCACCGCTTTCCGGGACTTCCTACGAGCAGTACTTC.

V usage is TRBV11-3 and J usage is TRBJ2-7, with TRBD1 matching 9 bases. After removal of 1 base from V and 0 bases from J, the junction contained 7 bases not matched to a gene. Germline lookup yields CDR1 SGHNT and CDR2 YENEEA. This CDR3 is built from 17 residues. The CDR3: CASSLVSGTGSSYEQYF. The CDR3, as DNA: TGTGCCAGCAGCTTAGTGTCTGGGACAGGGAGCTCCTACGAGCAGTACTTC.

This rearrangement joins TRBV30 to TRBJ2-7; possible D gene TRBD2, 6 bases. Germline CDR1 is GTSNPN and CDR2 is SVGIG (reference sequence). With 2 bases removed from V and 2 bases from J, the gap between germline ends came to 13 bases. The CDR3 sequence is 14 residues long. The CDR3 DNA reads as TGTGCCTGGAGTATAGGACTAACCCCCTACGAGCAGTACTTC. Its protein product is CAWSIGLTPYEQYF.

The chain joins TRBV7-9 to TRBJ2-2, with TRBD2 matching 11 bases. This CDR3 contains 17 residues. V trimming: 3 bases; J trimming: 5 bases; junction bases outside the gene matches: 8. CDR1 SEHNR and CDR2 FQNEAQ come from the germline V gene (reference sequence). For the CDR3, the DNA is TGTGCCAGCAGCTTCTCTTATAGCGGGAGGGAGACCGGGGAGCTGTTTTTT. Translation: CASSFSYSGRETGELFF.

The chain combines TRBV19 with TRBJ1-1; D ambiguous. In germline, CDR1 is LNHDA, CDR2 SQIVND (reference sequence). V was shortened by 7 bases and J by 3 bases, with 18 bases between the two germline ends. The CDR3 is 15 amino acids. CDR3 nucleotides: TGTGCCAGTATCCCATTTTCTGGGAGCGACACTGAAGCTTTCTTT. It is translated as CASIPFSGSDTEAFF.

This clone was recorded only once. The rearrangement uses TRBV10-3 and TRBJ2-1; the match to TRBD2 covers 10 bases. Looked up from germline, CDR1 is ENHRY and CDR2 is SYGVKD. Trimming at V came to 0 bases and at J to 0 bases, leaving 14 bases not matched to a gene. The CDR3 runs to 21 residues. For the CDR3, the DNA is TGTGCCATCAGTGAGTCGACTACTAGCGGGGAGGTTAAGAGCTCCTACAATGAGCAGTTCTTC. This gives the protein CAISESTTSGEVKSSYNEQFF.

This chain uses TRBV9 with TRBJ2-1; 8 bases agree with TRBD2. The V gene end was trimmed by 3 bases and the J gene end by 5 bases; junction bases not matched to a gene: 10. The CDR3 contains 16 residues. Germline assignment: CDR1 SGDLS and CDR2 YYNGEE. CDR3 region: CASSETPGLGNNEQFF. CDR3 bases: TGTGCCAGCAGCGAGACCCCGGGACTAGGGAACAATGAGCAGTTCTTC.

The genes are TRBV21-1 and TRBJ2-6. TRBV21-1 is tagged as a pseudogene. This CDR3 has 19 amino acids. The chain's CDR3 is CASSKTATSRGPGANVLTF. In DNA form, the CDR3 reads TGTGCCAGCAGCAAAACGGCTACTAGCCGGGGGCCTGGGGCCAACGTCCTGACTTTC.

This sequence joins TRBV6-5 and TRBJ2-7; D gene uncertain. This CDR3 region has 14 residues. V was cut by 5 bases and J by 0 bases, with 11 bases left in between. Germline CDR1 and CDR2: MNHEY and SVGAGI. In nucleotides, the CDR3 is TGTGCCAGCAGTCCCCATCGGAGCTCCTACGAGCAGTACTTC. The encoded protein is CASSPHRSSYEQYF.

The DNA for the CDR3 is TGTGCCAGCAGCTTGGGTAGCGGTCTCTACGAGCAGTACTTC. Amino acids: CASSLGSGLYEQYF. This rearrangement joins TRBV7-2 to TRBJ2-7; tentatively, D is TRBD2 (6 bases). Looked up from germline, CDR1 is SGHTA and CDR2 is FQGNSA. V was trimmed by 3 bases and J by 3 bases, leaving 12 bases between them. The CDR3 has 14 amino acids.

The chain uses TRBV28 and TRBJ1-1; 7 bases are a match to TRBD1. This CDR3 has 15 residues. The ends lost 6 bases at V and 6 bases at J; junction bases unmatched: 13. Germline V gene sequence: CDR1 MDHEN, CDR2 SYDVKM. This CDR3 is CASSPSTGLDAEAFF. CDR3 DNA: TGTGCCAGCAGCCCCTCGACAGGGTTGGACGCTGAAGCTTTCTTT.